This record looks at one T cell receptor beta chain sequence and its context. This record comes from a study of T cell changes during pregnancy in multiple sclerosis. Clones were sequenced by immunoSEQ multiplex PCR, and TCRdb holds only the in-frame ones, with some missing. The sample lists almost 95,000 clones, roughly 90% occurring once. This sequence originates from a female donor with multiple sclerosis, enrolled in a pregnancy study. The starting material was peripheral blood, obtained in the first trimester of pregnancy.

The CDR3 spells CASSLVYRHGGDTEAFF. Written as DNA, the CDR3 is TGCGCCAGCAGCTTGGTATACAGGCACGGTGGAGACACTGAAGCTTTCTTT. The rearrangement uses TRBV5-1 and TRBJ1-1; tentatively, D is TRBD1 (5 bases). The CDR3 has 17 amino acids. The germline V gene has CDR1 SGHRS and CDR2 YFSETQ. Trimming left V 0 bases short and J 3 bases short, with 18 bases between.